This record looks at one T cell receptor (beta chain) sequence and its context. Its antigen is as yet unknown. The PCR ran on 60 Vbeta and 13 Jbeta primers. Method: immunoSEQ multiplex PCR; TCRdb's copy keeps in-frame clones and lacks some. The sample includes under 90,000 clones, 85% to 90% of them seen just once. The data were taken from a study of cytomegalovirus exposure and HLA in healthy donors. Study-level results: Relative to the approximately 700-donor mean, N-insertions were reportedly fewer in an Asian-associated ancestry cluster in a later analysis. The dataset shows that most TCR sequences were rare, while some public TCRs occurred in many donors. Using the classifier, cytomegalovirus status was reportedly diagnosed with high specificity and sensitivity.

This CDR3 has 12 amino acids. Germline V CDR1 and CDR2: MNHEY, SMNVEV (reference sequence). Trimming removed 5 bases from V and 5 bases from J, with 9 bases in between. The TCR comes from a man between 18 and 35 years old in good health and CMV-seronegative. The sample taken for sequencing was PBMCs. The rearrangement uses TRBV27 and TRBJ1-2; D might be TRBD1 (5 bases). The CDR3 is CASSTTGYGYTF. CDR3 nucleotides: TGTGCCAGCAGTACCACAGGTTATGGCTACACCTTC.